This T cell receptor (beta chain) was recovered during a study of CD8 T cells in ankylosing spondylitis. Findings and caveats of the study: A TCR beta motif of roughly eight highly homologous variants seemed to mark ankylosing spondylitis blood.

TCRdb fed the 5' RACE reads into MiXCR, producing one record per CDR3 protein. The sample includes 750,000 to 850,000 distinct CDR3 sequences, about 10% of them seen just once. This clonotype was observed a few times. Its antigen remains unidentified. The CDR3 length is 14 residues. The V gene's germline CDR1 is ENHRY and CDR2 SYGVKD. J lost 3 bases, V lost 5 bases, and 5 bases had no gene match. This TCR was recovered from a male donor with ankylosing spondylitis. The chain employs TRBV10-3 and TRBJ2-7; 9 bases map to TRBD1. Sequenced material: blood, either unsorted or a sorted T cell fraction (not recorded which). CDR3 nucleotides: TGTGCCATCAGTCGGAACAGGGGGCTCTACGAGCAGTACTTC. This translates into CAISRNRGLYEQYF.